This T cell receptor beta chain is from a study of beta chain features in type 1 diabetes. For the study at large: There were approximately 100,000,000 sorted cells examined across all samples.

This clone was recorded a few times. No antigen is known for it. CDR1 is MGHRA and CDR2 is YSYEKL in the germline V gene. V gave up 0 bases and J gave up 3 bases, with 12 bases separating them. This CDR3 has 15 residues. Study-wide findings and caveats: Significant though moderate, a shortening of TCRB CDR3s appeared in all four CD4+ subsets of Type 1 diabetes patients. PCR could preferentially amplify shorter templates, alike in patients and controls.

Every single donor gave one heparinised blood draw, and these averaged about 120 mL. Since all of the isolated RNA was reverse transcribed, expressed TCRB transcripts were what got sequenced. Regulatory, naive and central memory T cell samples averaged approximately 3.4 million reads. Profiling relied on immunoSEQ multiplex PCR, and the TCRdb table lists in-frame clones only, not all of them. The sample consists of hundreds of thousands of clones, 13% of them appearing once. J is TRBJ2-7 and V is TRBV4-1; D uncertain. Sequencing was done on a sample of naive CD4+ T cells from blood. The source is a man aged 18 to 29 with type 1 diabetes. CDR3 DNA: TGCGCCAGCAGCCAAGATTTGCGCCCGAACTACGAGCAGTACTTC. The encoded protein is CASSQDLRPNYEQYF.